The 10 T cell receptor beta chains in this list originate from one sample, sequenced in a study of blood T cell repertoires in COVID-19. Assay used: immunoSEQ multiplex PCR; TCRdb lists only in-frame clones, some missing. The data contain about 41,000 clones, 83% of them seen just once; the ten biggest clones take up under 50%. Source material: peripheral blood. All receptors come from a woman older than 75 with active or convalescent COVID-19.

The chain recombines TRBV28 with TRBJ2-3; TRBD1 agrees at 7 bases. Germline values: CDR1 MDHEN, CDR2 SYDVKM. The ends lost 6 bases at V and 7 bases at J; junction bases unmatched: 10. The CDR3 is 14 residues long. The CDR3 sequence is CASSTPQTGYTQYF. For the CDR3, the DNA is TGTGCCAGCAGCACACCCCAGACAGGGTATACGCAGTATTTT.

The chain uses TRBV7-5 and TRBJ2-1; no DNA check was done on the table's D call, TRBD2. TRBV7-5 is noted as a pseudogene. The length of the CDR3 is 16 residues. As DNA, the CDR3 is TGTGCCAGAAGCCTGGAACTTAGCGGGCCGAACAATGAGCAGTTCTTC. Residues: CARSLELSGPNNEQFF.

This chain connects TRBV5-1 to TRBJ1-2, with 9 bases aligning to TRBD1. The CDR3 runs to 14 residues. Germline CDR1 and CDR2: SGHRS and YFSETQ. V dropped 4 bases and J dropped 4; count of bases not matched to a gene: 5. The CDR3 reads CASSATGGGYGYTF. The CDR3 region has the DNA TGCGCCAGCAGCGCGACAGGGGGTGGCTATGGCTACACCTTC.

In nucleotides, the CDR3 is TGTGCCAGCAGCCATTCTGGCGGGTTCTACGAGCAGTACTTC. It encodes CASSHSGGFYEQYF. This rearrangement joins TRBV5-4 to TRBJ2-7, with D possibly matching TRBD2 (5 bases). Germline V gene lookup returns CDR1 SGHNT and CDR2 YYREEE (reference sequence). This CDR3 has 14 residues. V gave up 4 bases and J gave up 3 bases, with 14 bases separating them.

The chain couples TRBV30 to TRBJ1-2; 10 bases are shared with TRBD1. The CDR3 contains 18 residues. The V gene end was trimmed by 2 bases and the J gene end by 6 bases; junction bases not matched to a gene: 18. The germline CDR1 and CDR2 sequences are GTSNPN and SVGIG (reference sequence). CDR3 sequence: CAWSPPGNKAGTGDGYTF. CDR3 DNA: TGTGCCTGGAGTCCCCCAGGAAACAAGGCCGGGACAGGGGATGGCTACACCTTC.

This chain uses TRBV29-1 with TRBJ1-1; 7 bases fit TRBD1. V lost 6 bases to trimming and J lost 1 base; unmatched junction nucleotides: 5. CDR1 and CDR2 (germline): SQVTM, ANQGSEA. This CDR3 region has 13 residues. The CDR3 protein is CSVRGGANTEAFF. The CDR3 DNA reads as TGCAGCGTCAGAGGGGGCGCGAACACTGAAGCTTTCTTT.

The CDR3 region is CASSLSYNPGESSYEQYF. The CDR3 DNA reads TGTGCCAGCAGCTTAAGCTACAACCCAGGGGAGAGCTCCTACGAGCAGTACTTC. The rearrangement joins TRBV11-3 to TRBJ2-7; maybe TRBD1 (6 bases). CDR1 is SGHNT, CDR2 YENEEA, per germline. The CDR3 consists of 18 residues. V was trimmed by 2 bases and J by 0 bases, leaving 20 bases between them.

The rearrangement links TRBV2 to TRBJ1-1; D might be TRBD1 (5 bases). The CDR3 contains 11 residues. V was clipped by 9 bases and J by 6 bases, with 11 bases between them. Germline V gene sequence: CDR1 SNHLY, CDR2 FYNNEI. CDR3 region: CASLRGSEAFF. Written as DNA, the CDR3 is TGTGCCAGTCTAAGGGGATCTGAAGCTTTCTTT.

This chain joins TRBV2 and TRBJ2-1; 13 bases are shared with TRBD2. Trimming removed 6 bases from V and 10 bases from J; junction bases left unmatched: 15. Germline CDR1 SNHLY, CDR2 FYNNEI. This CDR3 has 17 residues. Written as DNA, the CDR3 is TGTGCCAGCAGGGGGACTAGCGGGATAGGGGCACGGCAGGAGCAGTTCTTC. This encodes CASRGTSGIGARQEQFF.

V gene TRBV28 combines with J gene TRBJ2-7, with 8 bases identical to TRBD2. Per germline, CDR1 MDHEN and CDR2 SYDVKM. The CDR3 sequence is 14 residues long. The V and J ends lost 3 bases and 4 bases, in that order; junction bases with no gene match: 5. The CDR3 loop is CASSFSRLAYEQYF. The CDR3 nucleotides are TGTGCCAGCAGTTTCTCTCGACTAGCGTACGAGCAGTACTTC.